The present T cell receptor beta chain was sequenced within a study of T cell responses to AZD1222 COVID-19 vaccine. Profiling relied on immunoSEQ multiplex PCR, and the TCRdb table lists in-frame clones only, not all of them. The table lists 140,000 to 150,000 clones, around 88% of them singletons. The CDR3 has 16 amino acids. Unmatched junction bases numbered 10, after V lost 2 bases and J lost 10 bases. Germline CDR1 reads SGHTA; CDR2 reads FQGNSA. The source was peripheral blood, collected on day 0 of AZD1222 vaccination. The receptor comes from an adult in good health. V is TRBV7-2 and J is TRBJ2-3; 12 bases agree with TRBD2. This chain's CDR3 is CASSLPTGTSGRAQYF. The CDR3 bases are TGTGCCAGCAGCTTACCCACCGGGACTAGCGGGCGTGCGCAGTATTTT.